Sequencing of this TCR beta chain was carried out in a study of STAT3 mutations in large granular lymphocyte leukemia. This clone appeared once. Its antigen is not known. Repertoires were generated with immunoSEQ multiplex PCR, while TCRdb's copy carries only in-frame clones and drops some. Of several thousand clones in the sample, around 80% were seen once. V lost 1 base to trimming and J lost 3 bases, with 13 bases between them. Looked up from germline, CDR1 is SEHNR and CDR2 is FQNEAQ (reference sequence). The CDR3 has 16 amino acids. Study findings and constraints: In T-cell large granular lymphocyte leukemia, about half of patients showed multiple immunodominant subclonotypes. No sample exists from the first appearance of each clone. Persisting codominant clonotypes may have hidden a small pathogenic clone. TCR clonotype switching after therapy occurred in about 35% of the 18 patients. In several patients, dominant TCR clone burden exceeded STAT3 mutant burden.

The chain recombines TRBV7-9 with TRBJ2-1, with D possibly being TRBD1 (5 bases). Material: peripheral blood mononuclear cells. The sequence came from a man aged 35-49 years with T-cell large granular lymphocyte leukemia. Some clones in this sample may be carry-over from other donors' samples. Written as DNA, the CDR3 is TGTGCCAGCAGCTTAGGGGGCCTCTCCGTCTACAATGAGCAGTTCTTC. Translating gives CASSLGGLSVYNEQFF.